The source of this T cell receptor beta chain is a study of the immune and genomic landscape of osteosarcoma (TCRdb year 2020). Some background on the complete study: The overall cohort included a few dozen pediatric and adult patients with high-grade osteosarcoma, and the median age at diagnosis was roughly 25 years (range roughly 5-90). The cohort was enriched for poor-risk disease, with around 77% showing unfavorable pathologic response to standard therapy and roughly 68% deceased. In the overall cohort, about 57% of patients were male, and approximately 80% had localized disease at diagnosis. To define immunogenic potential, the study profiled osteosarcoma specimens using whole genome, RNA and T-cell receptor sequencing along with immunohistochemistry and reverse phase protein arrays. The osteosarcoma immunogenomic landscape was characterized by integrating TCR sequencing results with transcriptome, protein array and immunostaining data. An explanation for the limited clinical activity of immune checkpoint inhibitors in osteosarcoma was sought in the study. Two samples from the same tumor site were contributed by each of a few patients. The full study reports these points: Matched blood was collected from only a couple of patients, alongside the frozen tumor specimens. Sample size was not determined by any statistical method, because osteosarcoma is rare and every possible sample was collected. In five cases, a single hyperexpanded clone dominated the repertoire, and each of these five cases had fewer than 100 T-cell clonotypes. TCR productive clonality was higher in the immune-hot C3 cluster than the cold C1 cluster but still low overall. Clonality benchmarks came from external normal skin and healthy peripheral blood data rather than matched normal tissue. Productive TCR clonality was low overall, averaging roughly 0.095 with a maximum of roughly 0.3, suggesting limited T-cell clonal expansion.

The specimens were post-treatment primary, local recurrence and metastasis tumors obtained from patients with a poor prognosis. The metastasis specimens consisted of frozen osteosarcoma lung metastases that had been resected. TCR beta chain CDR3 regions were immunosequenced with the ImmunoSEQ Assay (Adaptive Biotechnologies). Turning to the authors' computational methods: The ImmunoSEQ Analyzer platform was used to export TCRB rearrangements, read counts, read proportions and gene usage. Using productive rearrangements, T-cell clonality was calculated as 1 minus Pielou's evenness. Clonal space homeostasis binned clonotypes as rare, small, medium, large or hyperexpanded (0.01 to 1 of the repertoire). TCR productive clonality was compared across immune clusters C1, C2 and C3 using the Wilcoxon rank sum test. This immuneACCESS table, as held by TCRdb, lists in-frame sequences with V and J called but not all clones. Of the missing ones, under half trace to an unresolved V gene in checked studies; the others have no known cause. That table gives V, J and clone size, and the DNA gave D and trimming. For this sample the table gives 350 to 500 clones, of which roughly 80% were detected only once. Of the sample, approximately 15% is held by the ten largest clones.

Cut back by 2 bases and 5 bases, the V and J ends lie 15 bases apart. CDR1 is given as GTSNPN and CDR2 as SVGIG, both from the germline V gene (reference sequence). Including the terminal cysteine and phenylalanine, the CDR3 comprises 14 residues. The read is trimmed to its CDR3 DNA, 42 bases read in frame from base 1. As for this clone: The antigen it binds to is not known. Base qualities are not provided; no much larger clone lies one nucleotide away.

This chain joins TRBV30 to TRBJ1-2; the D gene cannot be named for sure. The TCR comes from a young man with osteosarcoma. The age is the age at diagnosis. Material: metastatic tumor tissue from the lung. The cell subset or site label corresponds to: lung metastasis of osteosarcoma. The DNA reads as follows: TGTGCCTGGAGTCGCGGGGAGTCTCGGTATGGCTACACCTTC. Its amino acids are CAWSRGESRYGYTF.